The 23 T cell receptor beta chains in this list originate from one sample, sequenced in a study of OX40 agonist ivuxolimab in advanced cancers. Repertoires were generated with immunoSEQ multiplex PCR, while TCRdb's copy carries only in-frame clones and drops some. The sample shows about 82,000 clones, 75% to 90% of them seen only once. Sequencing used CD4+ or CD8+ T cells sorted from blood, obtained in a trial of the OX40 agonist ivuxolimab. The receptors here all came from an adult with an advanced solid tumor such as melanoma, head and neck, liver or kidney cancer.

The table lists this clone with a count of one. This sequence joins TRBV6-5 and TRBJ2-2; possible D gene TRBD1, 5 bases. This CDR3 has 13 amino acids. Germline loops: CDR1 MNHEY, CDR2 SVGAGI. Deletions cut 8 bases from V and 1 base from J, with 8 bases between. The CDR3 protein is CASVTGNTGELFF. The DNA of the CDR3 is TGTGCCAGCGTAACAGGGAACACCGGGGAGCTGTTTTTT.

The rearrangement links TRBV5-1 to TRBJ1-2; 10 bases map to TRBD1. CDR3 size: 18 residues. Germline CDR1 is SGHRS and CDR2 is YFSETQ. Trimming took 2 bases from V and 4 from J; bases not matched to a gene: 14. The CDR3: CASSFGGGTGALGYGYTF. In nucleotides, the CDR3 is TGCGCCAGCAGCTTTGGAGGCGGGACAGGGGCTTTGGGCTATGGCTACACCTTC.

This rearrangement joins TRBV27 to TRBJ2-3, with D uncertain. V lost 7 bases and J lost 3, with 5 bases in between. Germline V CDR1 and CDR2: MNHEY, SMNVEV (reference sequence). The CDR3 length is 11 residues. CDR3 in amino acids: CASMRTDTQYF. CDR3 nucleotide sequence: TGTGCCAGCATGAGGACAGATACGCAGTATTTT.

V and J are TRBV4-1 and TRBJ2-7, with D possibly TRBD2 on 6 matching bases. Germline-derived CDR1 and CDR2 are MGHRA and YSYEKL. The CDR3 runs to 15 residues. The germline V and J ends were trimmed by 1 base and 0 bases, with 10 bases remaining between them. The CDR3 DNA sequence: TGCGCCAGCAGCCAAGCCCGGGGGAGCTCCTACGAGCAGTACTTC. Amino acid sequence: CASSQARGSSYEQYF.

This rearrangement joins TRBV5-1 to TRBJ1-3; 8 bases match TRBD1. Trimming at V came to 4 bases and at J to 1 base, leaving 4 bases not matched to a gene. CDR1 and CDR2 from the germline V gene are SGHRS and YFSETQ. The CDR3 spans 15 residues. CDR3 in amino acids: CASSPRGPSGNTIYF. CDR3 coding DNA: TGCGCCAGCAGCCCCAGGGGGCCGTCTGGAAACACCATATATTTT.

As for this clone: The sample contains more than one DNA sequence encoding this CDR3. V gene TRBV5-1 combines with J gene TRBJ2-7; tentatively, D is TRBD1 (5 bases). Per germline, CDR1 SGHRS and CDR2 YFSETQ. V shed 0 bases and J shed 1 base, with 5 bases lying between them. This CDR3 region has 13 residues. In DNA, the CDR3 is TGCGCCAGCAGCTTGGCAGGGTCCTACGAGCAGTACTTC. The encoded protein is CASSLAGSYEQYF.

The chain has TRBV6-6 and TRBJ2-7; 12 bases match TRBD2. The CDR3 is 15 amino acids. The ends lost 5 bases at V and 3 bases at J; junction bases unmatched: 5. Germline V gene sequence: CDR1 MNHNY, CDR2 SVGAGI (reference sequence). The chain's CDR3 is CASSTRLAGDYEQYF. In DNA form, the CDR3 reads TGTGCCAGCAGTACCCGACTAGCGGGAGACTACGAGCAGTACTTC.

The rearrangement uses TRBV29-1 and TRBJ2-1, with D perhaps matching TRBD1 (5 bases). V was pared by 2 bases and J by 5 bases, with 13 bases between. CDR3 length: 14 residues. The germline V gene has CDR1 SQVTM and CDR2 ANQGSEA. CDR3 residues: CSVEFAGFHNEQFF. In DNA form, the CDR3 reads TGCAGCGTTGAATTCGCAGGGTTCCACAATGAGCAGTTCTTC.

This chain connects TRBV28 to TRBJ2-1; no clear D. Deletions cut 8 bases from V and 8 bases from J, with 7 bases between. CDR3 length: 10 amino acids. Germline lookup yields CDR1 MDHEN and CDR2 SYDVKM. The DNA for the CDR3 is TGTGCCAGCGGACCACATGAGCAGTTCTTC. Translation gives CASGPHEQFF.

The chain employs TRBV30 and TRBJ1-1; D is possibly TRBD1 (6 bases). The V gene lost 3 bases and the J gene lost 4 bases, with 12 bases spanning the gap. CDR1 GTSNPN and CDR2 SVGIG come from the germline V gene (reference sequence). The CDR3 sequence is 13 residues long. The CDR3 region is CAWSPGRGTEAFF. The CDR3 nucleotides are TGTGCCTGGAGCCCAGGCAGGGGCACTGAAGCTTTCTTT.

CDR3 sequence: CASSEYKVPYEQYF. CDR3 nucleotides: TGTGCCAGCAGTGAATATAAGGTACCCTACGAGCAGTACTTC. The genes are TRBV6-1 and TRBJ2-7; D is ambiguous. Trimming pared 2 bases from V and 2 bases from J, leaving 10 bases between. The CDR3 has 14 residues. Germline V gene data show CDR1 as MNHNS and CDR2 as SASEGT.

The chain combines TRBV11-2 with TRBJ1-2; TRBD1 is a possible D gene (6 bases). Deletions cut 5 bases from V and 3 bases from J, with 22 bases between. The CDR3 loop spans 17 amino acids. Germline lookup yields CDR1 SGHAT and CDR2 FQNNGV. CDR3 region: CASSPVRGNLLDYGYTF. The CDR3, as DNA: TGTGCCAGCAGCCCCGTTAGGGGGAATCTCCTAGACTATGGCTACACCTTC.

This clone was seen once. This chain joins TRBV18 and TRBJ2-7; TRBD2 agrees at 9 bases. The CDR3 consists of 16 residues. The germline V gene encodes CDR1 KGHSH and CDR2 LQKENI. V trimming: 0 bases; J trimming: 3 bases; junction bases outside the gene matches: 6. The CDR3 DNA reads TGTGCCAGCTCACCACCGGCGGGAGGGACCTTCTACGAGCAGTACTTC. As protein: CASSPPAGGTFYEQYF.

To note about this clone: Other DNA sequences in the same sample also yield this CDR3. The gene calls are TRBV27 and TRBJ1-1, with unresolved D. The CDR3 contains 13 residues. The V gene's germline CDR1 is MNHEY and CDR2 SMNVEV (reference sequence). Trimming left V 3 bases short and J 1 base short, with 6 bases between. CDR3 sequence: CASSFATNTEAFF. The CDR3 DNA reads as TGTGCCAGCAGTTTCGCTACGAACACTGAAGCTTTCTTT.

V is TRBV30 and J is TRBJ2-6; no clear D. Germline assignment: CDR1 GTSNPN and CDR2 SVGIG (reference sequence). Deletions cut 0 bases from V and 0 bases from J, with 12 bases between. This CDR3 is built from 17 residues. CDR3 bases: TGTGCCTGGAGTGTACGGCACTCAAGCTCTGGGGCCAACGTCCTGACTTTC. It is translated as CAWSVRHSSSGANVLTF.

The J gene is TRBJ1-2, the V gene TRBV6-1; 7 bases map to TRBD1. There are 13 residues in the CDR3. V shed 1 base and J 5 bases; nucleotides not matched to a gene: 1. Germline V gene sequence: CDR1 MNHNS, CDR2 SASEGT. CDR3 coding DNA: TGTGCCAGCAGTGAAGGACAGGGATATGGCTACACCTTC. This codes for CASSEGQGYGYTF.

The chain is built from TRBV7-3 and TRBJ2-2; D call uncertain. Trimming shortened V by 1 base and J by 4 bases, and 4 bases separated the two germline ends. The CDR3 totals 13 residues. In germline, CDR1 is SGHTA, CDR2 FQGTGA. The CDR3 protein is CASSLNPTGELFF. CDR3 DNA: TGTGCCAGCAGCTTAAACCCCACCGGGGAGCTGTTTTTT.

This chain uses TRBV19 with TRBJ2-3; D is undetermined. The CDR3 extends over 13 amino acids. CDR1 is LNHDA, CDR2 SQIVND, per germline (reference sequence). With 6 bases removed from V and 0 bases from J, the gap between germline ends came to 7 bases. The CDR3 sequence: CASSGSSTDTQYF. The CDR3 nucleotides read TGTGCCAGTAGCGGGTCTAGCACAGATACGCAGTATTTT.

The chain combines TRBV10-3 with TRBJ2-7; TRBD1 or TRBD2 may be the D gene (5 bases each). V was clipped by 6 bases and J by 3 bases, with 12 bases between them. The germline V gene encodes CDR1 ENHRY and CDR2 SYGVKD. This CDR3 comprises 13 residues. CDR3 bases: TGTGCCATCAGCCCAGGGACGGACTACGAGCAGTACTTC. Protein: CAISPGTDYEQYF.

The chain has TRBV29-1 and TRBJ2-5; 7 bases are shared with TRBD2. Germline assignment: CDR1 SQVTM and CDR2 ANQGSEA. The CDR3 is 16 residues long. With V trimmed by 1 base and J by 6 bases, 14 bases remained unmatched. CDR3 nucleotide sequence: TGCAGCGTTGAAGGAGGGACTGCGGGAGTAGATCAGACCCAGTACTTC. Translated: CSVEGGTAGVDQTQYF.

The gene calls are TRBV11-3 and TRBJ2-5, with D maybe TRBD2 (6 bases). The CDR3 is made up of 14 amino acids. Between the trimmed V and J ends, which lost 4 bases and 5 bases, there was a span of 14 bases. Germline assignment: CDR1 SGHNT and CDR2 YENEEA. The CDR3 protein is CASSSRGGLETQYF. Written as DNA, the CDR3 is TGTGCCAGCAGCTCCCGAGGAGGGCTGGAGACCCAGTACTTC.

Only a few counts were recorded for this clone. The chain is built from TRBV19 and TRBJ2-4; no clear D. Germline CDR1 and CDR2: LNHDA and SQIVND (reference sequence). V lost 5 bases and J 1 base, leaving 6 bases between the germline ends. The CDR3 contains 13 residues. CDR3 nucleotides: TGTGCCAGTAGTCGAGGCGCCAAAAACATTCAGTACTTC. As protein: CASSRGAKNIQYF. Complete variable domain (other parts from reference TRBV19 and TRBJ2-4): DGGITQSPKYLFRKEGQNVTLSCEQNLNHDAMYWYRQDPGQGLRLIYYSQIVNDFQKGDIAEGYSVSREKKESFPLTVTSAQKNPTAFYLCASSRGAKNIQYFGAGTRLSVL.

This sequence joins TRBV27 and TRBJ2-1; 12 bases line up with TRBD2. The CDR3 contains 14 residues. V lost 10 bases, J lost 2 bases, and 3 bases stayed unmatched. Germline V gene lookup returns CDR1 MNHEY and CDR2 SMNVEV (reference sequence). The CDR3 reads CAIRTSGTYNEQFF. The CDR3 DNA follows: TGTGCCATTCGGACTAGCGGGACCTACAATGAGCAGTTCTTC.